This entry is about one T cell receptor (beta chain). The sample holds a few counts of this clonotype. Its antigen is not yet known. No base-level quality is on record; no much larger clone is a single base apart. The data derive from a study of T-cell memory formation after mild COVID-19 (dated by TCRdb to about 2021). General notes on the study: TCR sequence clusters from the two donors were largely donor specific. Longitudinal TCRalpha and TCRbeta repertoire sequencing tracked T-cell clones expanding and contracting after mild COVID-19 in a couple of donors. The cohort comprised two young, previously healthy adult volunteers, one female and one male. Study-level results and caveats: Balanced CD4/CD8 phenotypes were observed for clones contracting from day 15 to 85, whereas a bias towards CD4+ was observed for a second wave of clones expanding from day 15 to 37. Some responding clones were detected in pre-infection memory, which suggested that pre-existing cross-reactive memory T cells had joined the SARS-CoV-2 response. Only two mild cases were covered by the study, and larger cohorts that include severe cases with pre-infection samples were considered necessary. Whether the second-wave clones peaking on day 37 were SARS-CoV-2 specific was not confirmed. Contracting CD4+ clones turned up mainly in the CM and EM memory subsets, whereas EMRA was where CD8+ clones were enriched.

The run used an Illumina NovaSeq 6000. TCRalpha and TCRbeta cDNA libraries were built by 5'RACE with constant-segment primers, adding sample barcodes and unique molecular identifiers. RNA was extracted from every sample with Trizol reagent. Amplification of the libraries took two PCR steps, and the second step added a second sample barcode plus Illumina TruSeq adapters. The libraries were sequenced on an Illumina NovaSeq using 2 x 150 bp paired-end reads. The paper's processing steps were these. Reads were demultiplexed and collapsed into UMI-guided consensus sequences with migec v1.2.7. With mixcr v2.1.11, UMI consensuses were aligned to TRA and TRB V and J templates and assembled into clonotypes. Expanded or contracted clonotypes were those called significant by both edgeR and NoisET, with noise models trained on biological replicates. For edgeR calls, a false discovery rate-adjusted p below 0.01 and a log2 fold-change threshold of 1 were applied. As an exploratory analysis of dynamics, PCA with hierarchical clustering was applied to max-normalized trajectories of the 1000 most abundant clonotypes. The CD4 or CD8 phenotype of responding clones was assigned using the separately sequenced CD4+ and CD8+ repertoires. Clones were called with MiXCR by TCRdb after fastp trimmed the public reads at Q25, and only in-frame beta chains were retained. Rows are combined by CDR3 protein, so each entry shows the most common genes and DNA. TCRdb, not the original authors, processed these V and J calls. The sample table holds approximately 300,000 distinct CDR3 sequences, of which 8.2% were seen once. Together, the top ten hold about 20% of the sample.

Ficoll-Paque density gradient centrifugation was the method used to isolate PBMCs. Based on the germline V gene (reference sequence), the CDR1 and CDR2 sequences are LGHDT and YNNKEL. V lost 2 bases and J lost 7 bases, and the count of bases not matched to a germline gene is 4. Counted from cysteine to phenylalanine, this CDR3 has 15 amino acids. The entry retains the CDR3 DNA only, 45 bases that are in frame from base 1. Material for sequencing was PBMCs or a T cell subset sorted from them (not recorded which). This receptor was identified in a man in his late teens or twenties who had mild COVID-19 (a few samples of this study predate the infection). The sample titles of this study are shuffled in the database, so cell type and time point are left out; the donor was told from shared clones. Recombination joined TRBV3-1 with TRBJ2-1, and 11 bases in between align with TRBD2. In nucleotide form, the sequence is TGTGCCAGCAGCCAATTTAGCGGGGGGGTAAATGAGCAGTTCTTC. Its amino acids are CASSQFSGGVNEQFF.